One sample yielded the 6 T cell receptor beta chains listed below, sequenced in a study of T cell changes during pregnancy in multiple sclerosis. Using immunoSEQ multiplex PCR, the repertoire was profiled, and TCRdb retains in-frame clones only, with some absent. The sample contains approximately 37,000 clones, roughly 89% of which appear only once. The specimen was CD4+ T cells from peripheral blood mononuclear cells, collected in the first trimester of pregnancy. The origin of the receptors is a female donor with multiple sclerosis, enrolled in a pregnancy study.

The chain couples TRBV2 to TRBJ1-5; D not resolved. Per germline, CDR1 SNHLY and CDR2 FYNNEI. CDR3 length: 13 amino acids. Trimming stripped 6 bases from V and 4 bases from J, with 10 bases between. CDR3 sequence reads: CASRERENQPQHF. CDR3 nucleotides: TGTGCCAGCAGGGAAAGGGAGAATCAGCCCCAGCATTTT.

J is TRBJ1-4 and V is TRBV5-1; no reliable D call. CDR1 and CDR2 from the germline V gene are SGHRS and YFSETQ. Trimming removed 4 bases at V and 0 bases at J, with 7 bases between. The CDR3 has 14 amino acids. The CDR3 DNA reads as TGCGCCAGCAGCCTGAGTACAACTAATGAAAAACTGTTTTTT. Encoded protein: CASSLSTTNEKLFF.

The chain combines TRBV6-6 with TRBJ2-5; TRBD2 matches at 7 bases. Germline V gene sequence: CDR1 MNHNY, CDR2 SVGAGI (reference sequence). The CDR3 covers 15 residues. The junction had 5 bases not matched to a gene; V was cut back by 2 bases and J by 2 bases. CDR3 residues: CASSYGGEGQETQYF. In DNA form, the CDR3 reads TGTGCCAGCAGTTACGGGGGGGAGGGGCAAGAGACCCAGTACTTC.

This chain joins TRBV7-9 and TRBJ1-5; D is ambiguous. The CDR3 loop spans 15 amino acids. V shed 5 bases and J shed 2 bases, with 13 bases lying between them. The germline gives CDR1 SEHNR, CDR2 FQNEAQ (reference sequence). The CDR3 protein is CASSPRLRGNQPQHF. The CDR3, as DNA: TGTGCCAGCAGCCCCCGTCTACGTGGCAATCAGCCCCAGCATTTT.

The rearrangement links TRBV6-5 to TRBJ1-1, with 8 nucleotides matching TRBD1. Germline V gene data show CDR1 as MNHEY and CDR2 as SVGAGI. The V gene end was trimmed by 2 bases and the J gene end by 3 bases; junction bases not matched to a gene: 5. The CDR3 has 15 residues. The chain's CDR3 is CASSYTTGEDTEAFF. CDR3 coding DNA: TGTGCCAGCAGTTACACGACAGGGGAGGACACTGAAGCTTTCTTT.

V gene TRBV4-1 combines with J gene TRBJ2-1; 10 positions agree with TRBD2. The V gene's germline CDR1 is MGHRA and CDR2 YSYEKL. The CDR3 has 17 residues. Losses at the gene ends were 0 bases for V and 6 bases for J; bases not matched to a gene: 8. The CDR3 bases are TGCGCCAGCAGCCAAGAGGTTAGCGGGAGGAGGGGCAATGAGCAGTTCTTC. It codes for CASSQEVSGRRGNEQFF.